This TCR beta chain was observed in a study of cytomegalovirus exposure and HLA in healthy donors (dated by TCRdb to 2016 to 2017). About the full investigation: An earlier analysis of fewer than 750 of the donors reported about 300 Gb of sequence data and some 110 million unique TCR beta sequences obtained from about 179 million T cells. An early release that covered approximately 600 HLA-typed donors contained 300 to 350 gigabases of sequencing data and some 87 million unique TCR sequences. Of the approximately 370 genotyped donors, 80% to 90% were placed in the genetic ancestry cluster associated with self-reported Caucasian donors. The study aimed to test whether signatures of past pathogen exposure could be identified by cataloging public T cell receptors. The T cell repertoires of around 670 subjects were profiled by immunosequencing and related to cytomegalovirus serostatus. Besides the first cohort of about 730 subjects, a separate validation cohort made up of 120 different subjects was used. To predict cytomegalovirus infection status, the study brought together high-throughput TCR immunosequencing, statistical association of individual TCRs with disease status, and machine learning. A later analysis re-analyzed previously published TCR beta repertoires from 550 to 700 donors and added high-resolution HLA genotyping to study TCR occurrence patterns. Rather than drawing on any new phenotypic data, the later analysis identified candidate immune exposures from TCR beta sequences and the way those sequences occurred across donors. An earlier analysis of several hundred of the donors used high-throughput TCR beta sequencing to judge whether each TCR beta V gene segment behaved as functional or pseudogenic. Donor age, sex, ethnicity and CMV serostatus were compiled together with the repertoire data. A later genetic analysis took genome-wide SNP genotypes for about 55% of the 666 donors and used that subset as a discovery cohort. Every discovery cohort repertoire had been produced on one sequencing platform. Class I and class II HLA loci were covered by the typing at four-digit resolution. The number of typed donors differed by locus: about 620-630 for A, B, C, DRB1 and DQB1; some 500 for DQA1; 606 for DPA1; and some 470 for DPB1. Four or five DR-DQ haplotypes were handled as single units for association and clustering because linkage in the cohort was strong. Among about 410 genotyped donors of the cohort, an average of around 250,000 unique TCR beta nucleotide sequences was sequenced per donor, of which about 19% were non-productive. The full study reports these points: The cohort was sequenced for TCR beta chains only, and without alpha or paired-chain data the features that could be detected were limited. The presence/absence analyses assumed that sequencing depth was roughly uniform across donors, and that assumption may not be true. Some IMGT-functional V segments, including TRBV6-2 and TRBV6-3, could not be told apart with the 87-base-pair reads, so those segments were excluded. Specific HLA alleles were associated with 16,951 TCR beta sequences at a false discovery rate of 0.05 in a later analysis. Most CMV-associated TCR beta chains appeared to be HLA-restricted in a later analysis, and the HLA associations seemed to be driven largely by CMV exposure. In a later genetic analysis, a missense DCLRE1C variant was associated with V-gene and J-gene trimming of TCR beta chains, and the association was replicated in an independent cohort. A few of the identified cytomegalovirus-associated TCR beta chains were confirmed in vitro to be specific for cytomegalovirus antigens. While some public TCRs were present in many individuals, most TCR sequences turned up only very rarely across donors. Linkage disequilibrium might explain the correlated functional status among segregating V segments, but an unknown experimental factor could not be ruled out. A cluster of highly shared sequence variants was judged likely to represent a technical artifact of the sequencing pipeline. A further reported finding was that TCR beta sequences accurately predicted the HLA-A and HLA-B alleles for most subjects in the first cohort. In the study, 150 to 200 TCR beta chains were listed as associated with cytomegalovirus. The only immune exposure information available for the cohort was CMV serostatus. According to a later genetic analysis, donors in an Asian-associated ancestry cluster had fewer N-insertions in productive TCRs than the roughly 660-donor mean. According to a later analysis, TCR association rates differed among HLA loci, with DRB1 alleles showing the most associated TCRs and HLA-C alleles showing the fewest. In a later analysis, several top co-occurrence clusters were reported to appear linked to parvovirus B19, influenza, CMV and Epstein-Barr virus. Over 15 rarely observed V segments, including chromosome 9 orphons, were excluded from the earlier analysis of approximately 500 of the donors because counts were too low. Compared with equally common non-associated chains, HLA-associated TCR beta chains in a later analysis were more clonally expanded and had lower generation probabilities. The classifier was reported to diagnose cytomegalovirus status with high specificity and sensitivity in both the original and validation cohorts. An earlier analysis of around 540 of the donors showed that most TCR beta V segments appeared in productive rearrangements either about 90% or about 30% of the time, which broadly matched IMGT annotations. When HLA alleles, especially DR and DQ, strongly co-occurred, TCR associations were difficult to assign to individual alleles. Because HLA typing was unavailable for some donors at each locus, only the typed subset was used in association tests. The authors suggested that the approach could potentially be extended to other disease states and immunological phenotypes.

CDR1 and CDR2 are drawn from the germline V gene: SGHTA, FQGNSA. The germline ends are 19 bases apart after V is trimmed by 4 bases and J by 1 base. The CDR3 has 17 amino acids, counting the end cysteine and phenylalanine. Here the CDR3 DNA is all that survives: 51 bases in frame from base 1. The library was built by means of the immunoSEQ multiplex PCR assay. A mixture of 60 forward primers for TCR Vbeta segments and 13 reverse primers for TCR Jbeta segments was used in the multiplex PCR. Amplification of the CDR3 region of rearranged TCR beta genes was performed with a multiplex PCR assay on genomic DNA. On the Illumina HiSeq System, the amplified TCR beta libraries were sequenced as 87-base-pair reads. The paper's processing steps were these. A later analysis counted approximately 74 million unique TCR beta chains across the 670 or so repertoires, and around 9.9 million of these chains were shared by at least two donors. Raw reads were error-corrected and collapsed into unique sequences with a nearest-neighbor algorithm that merged closely related sequences to remove PCR and sequencing errors. To assign V, D and J gene segments, CDR3 sequences were aligned to IMGT reference sequences. For a sequence to be retained, a match of at least six nucleotides was required to both a V gene segment and a J gene segment. Rearrangements were classified as productive when the CDR3 lacked stop codons and remained in frame with V and J, and all other rearrangements were classified as non-productive. CDR3 was defined by IMGT convention, running from the second conserved V-encoded cysteine to the conserved J-encoded phenylalanine. The earlier analysis of 587 of the donors excluded sequences that lacked an unambiguous match to a single V gene segment. In an earlier analysis of approximately 560 of the donors, a V segment was called functional when productive rearrangements were above 56.7%, and segregating when the standard deviation between donors exceeded 5%. A statistical classification framework was developed to diagnose cytomegalovirus status using the catalog of TCR beta chain sequences. In a later analysis, TCR nucleotide sequences were compared against IMGT/GENE-DB human TR gene sequences so that V and J genes could be assigned. Using the TCRdist pipeline, a later analysis assigned CDR3 sequences along with most-parsimonious VDJ recombination scenarios. A later analysis defined each TCR beta chain by its CDR3 amino acid sequence plus V-gene family, and excluded reads lacking a unique V-gene family. A later analysis removed 600 or so highly shared, low-generation-probability nucleotide sequences to deal with suspected cross-contamination and a sequencing artifact. For each public chain, a later analysis derived a clonal expansion index from normalized ranks of inferred template counts within each repertoire. A later analysis computed generation probabilities with a VDJ recombination model fitted to out-of-frame rearrangements, and checked the results against IGoR. In a later analysis, hypergeometric tests were used to score TCR-TCR, TCR-HLA and TCR-CMV co-occurrence, with a repertoire-size bias correction applied to TCR pairs. False discovery rates were estimated in a later analysis by permuting HLA or CMV assignments 20 times. In a later analysis, co-occurring TCRs were grouped using DBSCAN, with TCRdist sequence similarity added in when clustering inside HLA-allele-positive subsets. Repertoires with fewer than 30,000 or more than 120,000 public chains, plus five repertoires with anomalous nucleotide sharing, were excluded from co-occurrence clustering. TCRdb took over this immuneACCESS table, retaining in-frame rearrangements with V and J assigned. Such tables are incomplete; in checked studies, under half of the missing clones stem from an unresolved V gene, and the remainder is unexplained. V and J calls and clone size are those listed in that table; D and trimming were worked out from the DNA. Within this sample are 180,000 or so clones, with 82% of them counted one time only. The top ten clonotypes cover roughly 0.097% of the sample.

The cohort consisted of fewer than 700 healthy bone marrow donors. All cohort members were sampled while nominally healthy, although unrecorded immune exposures were likely present. The donor tested CMV seronegative and was one of the 352 seronegative cohort members. Every donor gave a peripheral blood sample, and the peripheral blood mononuclear cells from that sample were used for TCR beta sequencing. The Qiagen DNeasy Blood Extraction Kit was used to extract genomic DNA from the blood cell samples. Turning to this clone: The antigen it binds to is not known. Base quality data are lacking; no much larger clone is found one base away.

Sequenced material: PBMCs. The chain uses TRBV7-2 and TRBJ1-1; no D gene is confidently identified. The receptor was derived from a boy aged 2 to 10 in good health and CMV-seronegative. The DNA sequence is TGTGCCAGCAGCTCCCCCAGTGCGGGCAGTGAGAACACTGAAGCTTTCTTT. The resulting protein is CASSSPSAGSENTEAFF.